Listed here are 21 T cell receptor beta chains from one sample, sequenced in a study of T cell repertoires in cytomegalovirus infection. Their cognate antigens are unknown. TCRdb re-analysed the reads in MiXCR, keeping a single row per CDR3 protein. The repertoire holds approximately 910,000 distinct CDR3 sequences, approximately 33% seen once, with 13% in the top ten. Sequences were derived from cultured CD8+ T cells from PBMCs, sampled from culture after CMV antigen stimulation. Every receptor here comes from a human donor in good health (CMV status not recorded). Some clones in this sample may be carry-over from other donors' samples.

At least ten counts were recorded for this clonotype. V is TRBV7-2 and J is TRBJ2-3; 7 bases match TRBD2. This CDR3 is built from 16 residues. Germline V gene sequence: CDR1 SGHTA, CDR2 FQGNSA. V dropped 2 bases and J dropped 2; count of bases not matched to a gene: 7. CDR3 nucleotide sequence: TGTGCCAGCAGCTTACCCGGGACTACTCTCACAGATACGCAGTATTTT. Encoded protein: CASSLPGTTLTDTQYF. The variable domain in full, with the rest retrieved from reference TRBV7-2 and TRBJ2-3, is GAGVSQSPSNKVTEKGKDVELRCDPISGHTALYWYRQSLGQGLEFLIYFQGNSAPDKSGLPSDRFSAERTGGSVSTLTIQRTQQEDSAVYLCASSLPGTTLTDTQYFGPGTRLTVL.

This clonotype was seen a few times. This CDR3 reads CSAQIYETGPYNEQFF. As DNA, the CDR3 is TGCAGTGCCCAAATATACGAGACAGGGCCCTACAATGAGCAGTTCTTC. The rearrangement links TRBV20-1 to TRBJ2-1; 7 nucleotides line up with TRBD1. The CDR3 totals 16 residues. Germline V CDR1 and CDR2: DFQATT, SNEGSKA (reference sequence). Losses at the gene ends were 6 bases for V and 2 bases for J; bases not matched to a gene: 13.

This clonotype has ten or more counts. The genes are TRBV4-1 and TRBJ2-2; no clear D. The CDR3 extends over 16 amino acids. Per germline, CDR1 MGHRA and CDR2 YSYEKL. V was shortened by 0 bases and J by 0 bases, with 8 bases between the two germline ends. CDR3 region: CASSQEVNANTGELFF. CDR3 bases: TGCGCCAGCAGCCAAGAGGTGAATGCGAACACCGGGGAGCTGTTTTTT.

This clonotype was found a few times. The chain uses TRBV7-9 and TRBJ2-3; 9 bases are shared with TRBD1. CDR1 SEHNR and CDR2 FQNEAQ come from the germline V gene (reference sequence). The CDR3 runs to 18 residues. V shed 3 bases and J 6 bases; nucleotides not matched to a gene: 16. The CDR3 spells CASSFPGTGSSGGDTQYF. CDR3 in DNA: TGTGCCAGCAGCTTCCCCGGGACAGGGAGTTCCGGCGGGGATACGCAGTATTTT. Full variable domain (remainder filled in from reference TRBV7-9 and TRBJ2-3): DTGVSQNPRHKITKRGQNVTFRCDPISEHNRLYWYRQTLGQGPEFLTYFQNEAQLEKSRLLSDRFSAERPKGSFSTLEIQRTEQGDSAMYLCASSFPGTGSSGGDTQYFGPGTRLTVL.

This rearrangement joins TRBV27 to TRBJ1-2, with TRBD1 as a possible D gene (5 bases). The CDR3 spans 13 residues. Germline CDR1 MNHEY, CDR2 SMNVEV (reference sequence). The V end lost 5 bases, the J end lost 5 bases, and 12 bases lay between the germline ends. CDR3: CASSKGPLYGYTF. The CDR3 nucleotides are TGTGCCAGCAGTAAGGGACCGTTATATGGCTACACCTTC.

This sequence joins TRBV6-2 or TRBV6-3 and TRBJ2-1, with D uncertain. Trimming cost V 2 bases and J 6 bases, with 14 bases left between them. This CDR3 is 15 amino acids long. Germline V gene lookup returns CDR1 MNHEY and CDR2 SVGEGT. CDR3 coding DNA: TGTGCCAGCAGTTACAACAGTGAGCCGTTCAATGAGCAGTTCTTC. Its protein product is CASSYNSEPFNEQFF.

This clonotype has a handful of counts. The rearrangement uses TRBV7-2 and TRBJ1-2; 9 nucleotides align to TRBD1. J gave up 1 base and V 5 bases, and 5 bases lay outside the gene matches. CDR1 is SGHTA and CDR2 is FQGNSA in the germline V gene. This CDR3 spans 15 amino acids. The CDR3 nucleotides read TGTGCCAGCAGCCCAGGGGACAGGGATAACTATGGCTACACCTTC. This sequence encodes CASSPGDRDNYGYTF.

This clonotype was found a few times. The V call is TRBV4-1, the J call TRBJ1-2; no definite D call. CDR1 is MGHRA, CDR2 YSYEKL, per germline. V was shortened by 6 bases and J by 2 bases, with 16 bases between the two germline ends. The CDR3 consists of 15 residues. In nucleotides, the CDR3 is TGCGCCAGCAGGGGGTGGAAGCAGATGAACTATGGCTACACCTTC. It specifies CASRGWKQMNYGYTF.

V is TRBV2 and J is TRBJ1-1, with TRBD1 matching 12 bases. The CDR3 extends over 15 amino acids. Germline V CDR1 and CDR2: SNHLY, FYNNEI. V shed 5 bases, J shed 5 bases, and the junction held 6 bases outside the gene matches. The DNA of the CDR3 is TGTGCCAGCAGTTATCCGGGACAGGGGGCAACTGAAGCTTTCTTT. It yields the protein CASSYPGQGATEAFF. The full variable domain, with the rest looked up from reference TRBV2 and TRBJ1-1, is EPEVTQTPSHQVTQMGQEVILRCVPISNHLYFYWYRQILGQKVEFLVSFYNNEISEKSEIFDDQFSVERPDGSNFTLKIRSTKLEDSAMYFCASSYPGQGATEAFFGQGTRLTVV.

This clonotype was seen only once. This may come from a read error, since a much larger clone is one base off. This sequence joins TRBV27 and TRBJ1-2, with D maybe TRBD1 (5 bases). This CDR3 comprises 14 residues. Trimming shortened V by 3 bases and J by 3 bases, and 11 bases separated the two germline ends. Germline V gene sequence: CDR1 MNHEY, CDR2 SMNVEV (reference sequence). The CDR3 here is CASSFSQGYYGYTF. The CDR3 DNA reads TGTGCCAGCAGTTTCTCCCAGGGTTACTATGGCTACACCTTC.

The table lists this clonotype with many counts. The chain is built from TRBV27 and TRBJ1-5; TRBD1 matches at 11 bases. CDR3 length: 15 amino acids. Germline CDR1 MNHEY, CDR2 SMNVEV (reference sequence). V lost 6 bases, J lost 2 bases, and 3 bases stayed unmatched. The CDR3 region is CASSSGQGGNQPQHF. Written as DNA, the CDR3 is TGTGCCAGCAGCTCGGGACAGGGGGGCAATCAGCCCCAGCATTTT.

The chain joins TRBV19 to TRBJ1-1, with no clear D. Germline CDR1 LNHDA, CDR2 SQIVND (reference sequence). V was shortened by 3 bases and J by 2 bases, with 7 bases between the two germline ends. The CDR3 consists of 13 residues. DNA of the CDR3: TGTGCCAGTAGTATTTCTTATAACACTGAAGCTTTCTTT. It translates to CASSISYNTEAFF.

The rearrangement uses TRBV13 and TRBJ2-3; 9 bases are a match to TRBD2. The CDR3 spans 17 residues. Per the germline V gene, CDR1 is PRHDT and CDR2 is FYEKMQ (reference sequence). V lost 3 bases to trimming and J lost 5 bases; unmatched junction nucleotides: 12. The CDR3 DNA is TGTGCCAGCAGCTTCCTCGAGGCGGGGGGGCCGATAGATACGCAGTATTTT. This codes for CASSFLEAGGPIDTQYF.

Only a few counts were recorded for this clonotype. The chain joins TRBV27 to TRBJ1-6; 10 positions agree with TRBD1. V was clipped by 5 bases and J by 11 bases; unmatched bases: 3. The CDR3 loop spans 13 amino acids. The germline V gene encodes CDR1 MNHEY and CDR2 SMNVEV (reference sequence). The CDR3 nucleotides read TGTGCCAGCAGTGAGGGACAGGGGCCACCCCTCCACTTT. This codes for CASSEGQGPPLHF.

As DNA, the CDR3 is TGTGCCAGCAGTTTCGGAGGGGACGGCAATGAGCAGTTCTTC. Amino acids: CASSFGGDGNEQFF. The genes are TRBV27 and TRBJ2-1; a possible D gene is TRBD2 (6 bases). The CDR3 has 14 residues. Germline V lookup: CDR1 MNHEY, CDR2 SMNVEV (reference sequence). Trimming took 3 bases from V and 6 from J, leaving 12 bases between them.

This clonotype showed up just a few times. V usage is TRBV5-4 and J usage is TRBJ1-5, with D tentatively TRBD1 (6 bases). Trimming cost V 4 bases and J 7 bases, with 18 bases left between them. In germline, CDR1 is SGHNT, CDR2 YYREEE (reference sequence). This CDR3 contains 15 residues. CDR3 in amino acids: CASSLGGAGAQPQHF. The CDR3, as DNA: TGTGCCAGCAGCCTAGGGGGGGCGGGTGCCCAGCCCCAGCATTTT.

V gene TRBV19 combines with J gene TRBJ1-5; D is uncertain. This CDR3 has 14 amino acids. The V gene lost 5 bases and the J gene lost 0 bases, with 8 bases spanning the gap. Germline CDR1 reads LNHDA; CDR2 reads SQIVND (reference sequence). The CDR3 DNA sequence: TGTGCCAGTAGTGTAGGGTATAGCAATCAGCCCCAGCATTTT. Translated, it gives CASSVGYSNQPQHF.

The chain uses TRBV27 and TRBJ2-7; no clear D gene. The CDR3 is made up of 11 amino acids. Looked up from germline, CDR1 is MNHEY and CDR2 is SMNVEV (reference sequence). V lost 6 bases and J lost 5, with 8 bases in between. CDR3 in DNA: TGTGCCAGCAGCTCTGGCCACGAGCAGTACTTC. This encodes CASSSGHEQYF.

This clonotype appeared a single time. The chain joins TRBV12-3 or TRBV12-4 to TRBJ2-3, with 11 bases fitting TRBD1. After removal of 3 bases from V and 5 bases from J, the junction contained 10 bases not matched to a gene. The CDR3 is made up of 17 amino acids. The DNA for the CDR3 is TGTGCCAGCAGTTTTTCCCTGGACAGGGGGCTCGGAGATACGCAGTATTTT. As protein: CASSFSLDRGLGDTQYF.

J is TRBJ1-2 and V is TRBV7-9; D remains unclear. Germline V gene sequence: CDR1 SEHNR, CDR2 FQNEAQ (reference sequence). V lost 4 bases and J lost 4, with 16 bases in between. The CDR3 contains 15 residues. The CDR3: CASSSSGEDLYGYTF. The CDR3 DNA follows: TGTGCCAGCAGCTCGTCCGGGGAGGACCTCTATGGCTACACCTTC.

In its sample, this clonotype was seen many times. V usage is TRBV7-9 and J usage is TRBJ2-7, with 7 nucleotides matching TRBD1. J was trimmed by 2 bases and V by 5 bases; bases with no gene match: 9. The CDR3 length is 15 residues. From germline, CDR1 is SEHNR and CDR2 FQNEAQ (reference sequence). The CDR3 loop reads CASSPNDRDPYEQYV. The CDR3 nucleotides are TGTGCCAGCAGCCCCAACGACAGGGACCCCTACGAGCAGTACGTC.